These 24 T cell receptor beta chains were all obtained from the same sample, sequenced in a study of T cells in Graves' hyperthyroidism and ophthalmopathy. Regions amplified from RNA transcripts were the TCR beta CDR3 regions. Using the HTBI primer set, a first-round RT-PCR was run on the TCR CDR3. One entry per CDR3 protein, called by TCRdb with MiXCR from the multiplex PCR reads. The data contain 600,000 to 650,000 distinct CDR3 sequences, about a sixth of them singletons. Sequences were obtained from blood. The receptor source for this set is a woman in her 30s with Graves' hyperthyroidism.

This clonotype was observed a few times. The chain carries TRBV5-1 and TRBJ2-3; 7 bases line up with TRBD1. The trim removed 1 base at V and 0 bases at J, leaving 17 bases unmatched. This CDR3 is built from 20 residues. CDR1 is SGHRS, CDR2 YFSETQ, per germline. The CDR3 DNA reads TGCGCCAGCAGCTTGCCCTCTGGGACAGATTTCGACTTTAGCACAGATACGCAGTATTTT. Its protein is CASSLPSGTDFDFSTDTQYF.

This clonotype was seen more than once but under ten times. This chain uses TRBV20-1 with TRBJ1-5, with D perhaps TRBD1 (6 bases). The CDR3 runs to 13 residues. Deletions cut 0 bases from V and 11 bases from J, with 14 bases between. The germline V gene has CDR1 DFQATT and CDR2 SNEGSKA (reference sequence). The CDR3 bases are TGCAGTGCTAGAGATCGTAGGGGGAGTGCCCAGCATTTT. This encodes CSARDRRGSAQHF.

This clonotype has more than one count but fewer than ten. The V and J genes are TRBV2 and TRBJ2-4; the D gene could be TRBD1 or TRBD2 (5 bases each). This CDR3 contains 16 residues. The germline CDR1 and CDR2 sequences are SNHLY and FYNNEI. V gave up 6 bases and J gave up 4 bases, with 19 bases separating them. This chain's CDR3 is CASRAGTLLGKNIQYF. CDR3 nucleotides: TGTGCCAGCAGGGCCGGGACGCTTTTAGGGAAAAACATTCAGTACTTC.

V gene TRBV20-1 combines with J gene TRBJ2-3; tentatively, D is TRBD2 (5 bases). CDR1 DFQATT and CDR2 SNEGSKA come from the germline V gene (reference sequence). V lost 6 bases and J lost 0, with 16 bases in between. The CDR3 extends over 15 amino acids. CDR3 loop: CSALHGGSSTDTQYF. DNA of the CDR3: TGCAGTGCCCTCCACGGCGGGTCTAGCACAGATACGCAGTATTTT.

This clonotype was picked up many times. The chain recombines TRBV11-2 with TRBJ2-7, with 7 bases lining up with TRBD2. The J segment lost 7 bases and the V segment lost 3 bases, leaving 12 bases of the junction unmatched. The CDR3 is 15 residues long. Germline lookup yields CDR1 SGHAT and CDR2 FQNNGV. The DNA for the CDR3 is TGTGCCAGCAGCTTGGCGGGAGTCGGAGGGCGTGAGCAGTACTTC. The encoded protein is CASSLAGVGGREQYF.

The chain employs TRBV7-2 and TRBJ2-6, with D possibly matching TRBD2 (5 bases). The germline CDR1 and CDR2 sequences are SGHTA and FQGNSA. V was cut by 3 bases and J by 4 bases, with 16 bases left in between. CDR3 size: 17 residues. The CDR3 protein is CASSFEGPLGGANVLTF. In nucleotides, the CDR3 is TGTGCCAGCAGCTTTGAGGGCCCTTTGGGGGGGGCCAACGTCCTGACTTTC.

This chain links TRBV2 with TRBJ2-3; D may be TRBD1 (5 bases). The CDR3 is made up of 14 amino acids. CDR1 is SNHLY and CDR2 is FYNNEI in the germline V gene. Trimming cost V 6 bases and J 2 bases, with 12 bases left between them. DNA of the CDR3: TGTGCCAGCAGAGCAGACAGACCCACAGATACGCAGTATTTT. This encodes CASRADRPTDTQYF.

This clonotype was found many times. The chain employs TRBV28 and TRBJ2-5, with D hard to call. This CDR3 comprises 14 residues. CDR1 and CDR2 (germline): MDHEN, SYDVKM. The V end lost 7 bases, the J end lost 5 bases, and 17 bases lay between the germline ends. DNA of the CDR3: TGTGCCAGCACACGGTCATCTAGGCGGGAGACCCAGTACTTC. Amino acids: CASTRSSRRETQYF.

Regarding this clonotype: This may arise from a read error, as a much more abundant clone is one base away. The chain is built from TRBV18 and TRBJ2-7; no firm D call. V lost 5 bases to trimming and J lost 4 bases, with 12 bases between them. Looked up from germline, CDR1 is KGHSH and CDR2 is LQKENI. CDR3 size: 13 residues. The CDR3 DNA is TGTGCCAGCTCAGATGAAGCTGGATACGAGCAGTACTTC. Residues: CASSDEAGYEQYF.

This rearrangement joins TRBV29-1 to TRBJ1-4; 9 nucleotides align to TRBD1. V gave up 0 bases and J gave up 10 bases; unmatched junction bases: 9. CDR3 length: 15 amino acids. CDR1 and CDR2 (germline): SQVTM, ANQGSEA. CDR3 DNA sequence: TGCAGCGTTGAAGATCCGCGGGACAGGGACGGAAAACTGTTTTTT. Its translation is CSVEDPRDRDGKLFF.

This clonotype occurred a few times. CDR3 sequence (DNA): TGCAGTGCTAGGGCCCAGGACAGGGATTACTATGGCTACACCTTC. Encoded protein: CSARAQDRDYYGYTF. This chain links TRBV20-1 with TRBJ1-2; TRBD1 aligns across 8 bases. CDR3 length: 15 amino acids. With 3 bases clipped from V and 3 bases from J, the junction kept 9 bases outside the gene matches. The germline V gene has CDR1 DFQATT and CDR2 SNEGSKA (reference sequence).

The chain is built from TRBV5-6 and TRBJ2-5; D is possibly TRBD1 (6 bases). This CDR3 has 14 amino acids. From germline, CDR1 is SGHDT and CDR2 YYEEEE. Deletions cut 0 bases from V and 5 bases from J, with 11 bases between. CDR3: CASSLGQALETQYF. CDR3 coding DNA: TGTGCCAGCAGCTTGGGACAGGCGTTGGAGACCCAGTACTTC. The entire variable domain, with the rest obtained from reference TRBV5-6 and TRBJ2-5, is as follows: DAGVTQSPTHLIKTRGQQVTLRCSPKSGHDTVSWYQQALGQGPQFIFQYYEEEERQRGNFPDRFSGHQFPNYSSELNVNALLLGDSALYLCASSLGQALETQYFGPGTRLLVL.

The genes are TRBV7-3 and TRBJ1-5, with TRBD1 matching 7 bases. Germline V lookup: CDR1 SGHTA, CDR2 FQGTGA. This CDR3 is built from 16 residues. The junction had 9 bases not matched to a gene; V was cut back by 4 bases and J by 3 bases. CDR3 amino acids: CASSSLEGGSNQPQHF. The CDR3 DNA sequence: TGTGCCAGCAGCTCCCTTGAAGGGGGCTCCAATCAGCCCCAGCATTTT.

Comments on this clonotype: Just one base apart from a much larger clone, this may be a read error. The genes are TRBV28 and TRBJ1-4; a weak D match, TRBD1 (6 bases). The CDR3 extends over 14 amino acids. Germline lookup yields CDR1 MDHEN and CDR2 SYDVKM. Trimming removed 8 bases from V and 2 bases from J, with 12 bases in between. In DNA form, the CDR3 reads TGTGCCAGCGCCTGGGGGGGCACTAATGAAAAACTGTTTTTT. This gives the protein CASAWGGTNEKLFF.

The genes are TRBV6-1 and TRBJ2-1; D perhaps matches TRBD1 (6 bases). The CDR3 is made up of 16 amino acids. The germline gives CDR1 MNHNS, CDR2 SASEGT. Trimming took off 7 bases at V and 3 bases at J, with 19 bases between the two ends. The CDR3 nucleotides read TGTGCCAGCAAGCTAAACAACAGGGAGTTCTACAATGAGCAGTTCTTC. This gives the protein CASKLNNREFYNEQFF.

This clonotype appeared many times. The genes are TRBV30 and TRBJ2-7, with 9 nucleotides matching TRBD2. The CDR3 is 13 amino acids. The V and J ends lost 5 bases and 2 bases, in that order; junction bases with no gene match: 4. Germline V CDR1 and CDR2: GTSNPN, SVGIG (reference sequence). Here the CDR3 reads CAWCGGGAYEQYF. DNA of the CDR3: TGTGCCTGGTGTGGCGGGGGGGCCTACGAGCAGTACTTC.

The table lists this clonotype with many counts. V gene TRBV10-2 combines with J gene TRBJ1-2, with D maybe TRBD1 (6 bases). The germline gives CDR1 WSHSY, CDR2 SAAADI. This CDR3 spans 14 amino acids. V dropped 3 bases and J dropped 3 bases, with 11 bases sitting between them. CDR3 protein: CASSELDSHYGYTF. The CDR3, as DNA: TGCGCCAGCAGTGAATTGGACAGCCACTATGGCTACACCTTC.

This clonotype was picked up many times. This sequence joins TRBV12-3 or TRBV12-4 and TRBJ2-5; tentative D call: TRBD2 (5 bases). V was clipped by 6 bases and J by 2 bases, with 10 bases between them. This CDR3 is 13 amino acids long. CDR3 amino acids: CASRLDSQETQYF. The DNA of the CDR3 is TGTGCCAGCAGACTGGACTCGCAAGAGACCCAGTACTTC.

This clonotype was seen ten or more times. CDR3 sequence: CSALPTSGWTDTQYF. The CDR3 DNA is TGCAGTGCTCTCCCTACTAGCGGGTGGACAGATACGCAGTATTTT. The genes are TRBV20-1 and TRBJ2-3; the match to TRBD2 covers 9 bases. The CDR3 consists of 15 residues. CDR1 is DFQATT and CDR2 is SNEGSKA in the germline V gene (reference sequence). The trim removed 5 bases at V and 3 bases at J, leaving 9 bases unmatched.

This clonotype was observed a handful of times. Here the CDR3 omits its conserved ending phenylalanine or tryptophan, so a read error is the likely source. The chain uses TRBV2 and TRBJ1-6; D unresolved. V was shortened by 5 bases and J by 7 bases, with 12 bases between the two germline ends. The CDR3 sequence is 14 residues long. CDR1 is SNHLY, CDR2 FYNNEI, per germline. The CDR3: CASSLWMGNSPLHS. DNA of the CDR3: TGTGCCAGCAGTCTCTGGATGGGGAATTCACCCCTCCACTCT.

V and J are TRBV29-1 and TRBJ2-7; possibly TRBD1 or TRBD2 for D (5 bases each). CDR3 length: 13 amino acids. In germline, CDR1 is SQVTM, CDR2 ANQGSEA. Trimming took 5 bases from V and 3 from J, leaving 14 bases between them. CDR3 sequence (DNA): TGCAGCGTTCTGTCAGGGAGTGACTACGAGCAGTACTTC. Amino acid sequence: CSVLSGSDYEQYF.

This clonotype was counted ten times or more. The chain carries TRBV28 and TRBJ2-1; no clear D. With 2 bases removed from V and 9 bases from J, the gap between germline ends came to 14 bases. This CDR3 comprises 14 residues. The germline gives CDR1 MDHEN, CDR2 SYDVKM. Here the CDR3 reads CASSLQPSVGEQFF. CDR3 in DNA: TGTGCCAGCAGTTTACAGCCCTCAGTCGGTGAGCAGTTCTTC.

This sequence joins TRBV24-1 and TRBJ1-2; D gene unclear. This CDR3 has 12 amino acids. CDR1 is KGHDR, CDR2 SFDVKD, per germline. Trimming left V 4 bases short and J 5 bases short, with 7 bases between. The CDR3 loop reads CATSDLEYGYTF. In nucleotides, the CDR3 is TGTGCCACCAGTGACCTTGAGTATGGCTACACCTTC.

This clonotype was observed a handful of times. CDR3 in amino acids: CASSQVRTGSYGYTF. The DNA of the CDR3 is TGCGCCAGCAGCCAAGTTAGGACAGGGAGCTATGGCTACACCTTC. The rearrangement uses TRBV4-3 and TRBJ1-2, with 8 nucleotides matching TRBD1. Trimming at V came to 1 base and at J to 4 bases, leaving 5 bases not matched to a gene. The CDR3 is made up of 15 amino acids. Germline CDR1 reads LGHNA; CDR2 reads YSLEER.